A selection of T cell receptor beta chains follows, all from one sample in a study of human T cells and chemical hapten exposure. TCRdb reprocessed the RACE reads with MiXCR, giving one entry per CDR3 protein. Of around 69,000 distinct CDR3 sequences listed, 8.5% to 9% are singletons. This specimen was whole blood, taken in connection with sensitization to the hapten diphenylcyclopropenone (DPC). These TCRs come from a woman aged 50 to 60 with alopecia areata. Some clones in this sample may be carry-over from other donors' samples. The CDR3 runs from the conserved cysteine through the conserved F or W. D genes are given only for firm matches. Some rows have no size entry. The others give once, few or many, or a class for an expanded clone.

TRBJ1-5 TRBV27 - - CASTKGGVNQPQHF TGTGCCAGCACTAAAGGAGGCGTAAATCAGCCCCAGCATTTT
TRBJ1-3 TRBV30 many - CAWSLGTAGNTIYF TGTGCCTGGAGTCTTGGGACCGCTGGAAACACCATATATTTT
TRBJ2-3 TRBV2 many TRBD2 CASSEGLADTDTQYF TGTGCCAGCAGTGAGGGACTAGCGGACACAGATACGCAGTATTTT
TRBJ1-1 TRBV2 - - CASSERAAHKAFF TGTGCCAGCAGTGAACGGGCAGCCCACAAAGCTTTCTTT
TRBJ2-3 TRBV7-2 - - CASSFDRQSTDTQYF TGTGCCAGCAGCTTTGACAGACAGAGCACAGATACGCAGTATTTT
TRBJ2-5 TRBV7-9 - TRBD2 CASSYPSASGQETQYF TGTGCCAGCAGCTACCCTTCGGCTAGCGGGCAAGAGACCCAGTACTTC
TRBJ1-2 TRBV5-6 - - CASSLADASYGYTF TGTGCCAGCAGCTTGGCAGACGCCTCCTATGGCTACACCTTC
TRBJ2-3 TRBV6-6 - - CASRGASTDTQYF TGTGCCTCTCGGGGGGCTAGCACAGATACGCAGTATTTT
TRBJ1-6 TRBV6-1 many TRBD1 CASTLGQVNSPLHF TGTGCCAGCACCCTGGGACAGGTGAATTCACCCCTCCACTTT
TRBJ1-1 TRBV20-1 many TRBD1 CSAMAGGTEAFF TGCAGTGCTATGGCAGGGGGCACTGAAGCTTTCTTT
TRBJ2-1 TRBV7-2 many - CASSLGRRGHNEQFF TGTGCCAGCAGCTTAGGACGGCGGGGGCACAATGAGCAGTTCTTC
TRBJ1-2 TRBV6-6 - TRBD1 CASTGTGRSNYGYTF TGTGCCAGCACCGGGACAGGGCGGTCCAACTATGGCTACACCTTC
TRBJ1-5 TRBV6-5 many - CASSYSGGQNQPQHF TGTGCCAGCAGTTACTCTGGTGGGCAGAATCAGCCCCAGCATTTT
TRBJ1-1 TRBV2 many - CASSEALQTAEAFF TGTGCCAGCAGTGAAGCGCTTCAGACAGCTGAAGCTTTCTTT
TRBJ2-3 TRBV5-1 few - CASSLSQVSTDTQYF TGCGCCAGCAGCTTGTCACAGGTTAGCACAGATACGCAGTATTTT
TRBJ2-3 TRBV12-3/TRBV12-4 once - CASTSEGTDTQYF TGTGCCAGCACCTCGGAAGGCACAGATACGCAGTATTTT
TRBJ2-3 TRBV5-1 - - CASSLIGASTDTQYF TGCGCCAGCAGCTTGATAGGGGCCAGCACAGATACGCAGTATTTT
TRBJ1-1 TRBV6-1 many TRBD1 CASSPGQGSSEAFF TGTGCCAGCAGTCCGGGACAGGGGAGTTCTGAAGCTTTCTTT
TRBJ2-5 TRBV7-2 - - CASSLDGLSQETQYF TGTGCCAGCAGCTTAGATGGACTTTCCCAAGAGACCCAGTACTTC
TRBJ1-2 TRBV27 few TRBD1 CASSPGQGTYGYTF TGTGCCAGCAGTCCCGGACAGGGAACCTATGGCTACACCTTC
TRBJ2-7 TRBV7-9 few TRBD2 CASSPLAGAHEQYF TGTGCCAGCAGCCCACTAGCGGGAGCCCACGAGCAGTACTTC
TRBJ2-7 TRBV20-1 many TRBD2 CSASRAGPTYEQYF TGCAGTGCTAGTAGAGCGGGACCCACCTACGAGCAGTACTTC
TRBJ1-1 TRBV6-2/TRBV6-3 - - CASSSRQHSNTEAFF TGTGCCAGCAGTTCCCGACAGCACTCCAACACTGAAGCTTTCTTT
TRBJ2-5 TRBV5-1 - - CASSRALRETQYF TGCGCCAGCAGCCGGGCACTTCGAGAGACCCAGTACTTC
TRBJ2-5 TRBV5-6 few TRBD1 CASSRRTGKQTQYF TGTGCCAGCAGCCGTAGGACAGGGAAGCAGACCCAGTACTTC
TRBJ2-7 TRBV7-2 - - CASSFSPGVEQYF TGTGCCAGCAGCTTCAGTCCGGGCGTGGAGCAGTACTTC
TRBJ2-1 TRBV28 - - CASTPWGGDEQFF TGTGCCAGCACCCCTTGGGGCGGGGATGAGCAGTTCTTC
TRBJ1-1 TRBV12-3/TRBV12-4 many - CASSLGSEAFF TGTGCCAGCAGTTTAGGGTCTGAAGCTTTCTTT
TRBJ1-5 TRBV28 few - CASSDGQLQPQHF TGTGCCAGCAGTGATGGGCAATTGCAGCCCCAGCATTTT
TRBJ1-6 TRBV9 many TRBD1 CASSPQGQGDSPLHF TGTGCCAGCAGCCCCCAAGGGCAGGGGGATTCACCCCTCCACTTT
TRBJ1-1 TRBV12-3/TRBV12-4 many - CASSSTGINTEAFF TGTGCCAGCAGTTCGACCGGGATAAACACTGAAGCTTTCTTT
TRBJ1-2 TRBV11-2 many - CASSLESGGGGYTF TGTGCCAGCAGCTTAGAGTCTGGGGGGGGTGGCTACACCTTC
TRBJ2-1 TRBV29-1 many TRBD2 CSVRLAGDEQFF TGCAGCGTCCGACTAGCGGGAGATGAGCAGTTCTTC
TRBJ2-2 TRBV7-2 few TRBD2 CASSWEGSTGELFF TGTGCCAGCAGCTGGGAGGGTAGCACCGGGGAGCTGTTTTTT
TRBJ2-1 TRBV9 - TRBD2 CAPAKKGLAGHRPYNEQFF TGTGCCCCAGCTAAAAAAGGCCTAGCGGGTCACCGACCCTACAATGAGCAGTTCTTC
TRBJ2-1 TRBV5-6 few TRBD1 CASSLDGQGFDEQFF TGTGCCAGCAGCTTGGATGGACAGGGGTTTGATGAGCAGTTCTTC
TRBJ2-2 TRBV4-1 few - CASSEDYGKNRELFF TGCGCCAGCAGCGAGGATTACGGGAAGAACCGGGAGCTGTTTTTT
TRBJ1-1 TRBV20-1 many - CSARRMNTEAFF TGCAGTGCTAGAAGGATGAACACTGAAGCTTTCTTT
TRBJ2-3 TRBV9 few - CASSVGAGAPTDTQYF TGTGCCAGCAGCGTAGGTGCGGGGGCCCCCACAGATACGCAGTATTTT
TRBJ1-2 TRBV6-1 many - CASSEGWYYGYTF TGTGCCAGCAGTGAAGGATGGTACTATGGCTACACCTTC
TRBJ2-7 TRBV20-1 many TRBD2 CSARNLLAGEFEQYF TGCAGTGCCCGTAATCTCCTAGCGGGAGAGTTTGAGCAGTACTTC
TRBJ2-1 TRBV29-1 few - CSTHSRSSYNEQFF TGCAGCACCCACTCCCGGAGCTCCTACAATGAGCAGTTCTTC
TRBJ1-1 TRBV29-1 many - CSVGHPGAEAFF TGCAGCGTTGGCCACCCCGGGGCTGAAGCTTTCTTT
TRBJ1-2 TRBV12-3/TRBV12-4 many - CASRSTGSPHSDGYTF TGTGCCAGCAGGTCTACCGGGTCCCCCCACTCCGATGGCTACACCTTC
TRBJ2-6 TRBV12-3/TRBV12-4 few - CASRASGANVLTF TGTGCCAGCAGAGCGTCCGGGGCCAACGTCCTGACTTTC
TRBJ2-5 TRBV10-3 - TRBD1 CATYSGPGQGGMETQYF TGTGCCACCTACTCCGGCCCGGGACAGGGGGGAATGGAGACCCAGTACTTC
TRBJ2-1 TRBV7-2 many TRBD2 CASSPGLELDEQFF TGTGCCAGCAGCCCCGGACTAGAACTTGATGAGCAGTTCTTC
TRBJ1-1 TRBV28 many TRBD1 CASSPGTANTEAFF TGTGCCAGCAGCCCTGGGACAGCCAACACTGAAGCTTTCTTT
TRBJ1-5 TRBV18 many - CASSRSDNQPQHF TGTGCCAGCTCACGCAGTGACAATCAGCCCCAGCATTTT
TRBJ1-1 TRBV12-3/TRBV12-4 many - CASSQDQRAEAFF TGTGCCAGCAGTCAGGACCAGAGGGCTGAAGCTTTCTTT
TRBJ2-1 TRBV2 few - CASSENRLPGDNEQFF TGTGCCAGCAGTGAAAACAGGTTGCCTGGGGACAATGAGCAGTTCTTC
TRBJ2-1 TRBV6-5 few TRBD2 CASSYGAAGVYNEQFF TGTGCCAGCAGTTATGGAGCGGCGGGGGTCTACAATGAGCAGTTCTTC
TRBJ2-7 TRBV9 many - CASSAVAASYEQYF TGTGCCAGCAGCGCGGTTGCCGCGTCCTACGAGCAGTACTTC
TRBJ2-7 TRBV20-1 - TRBD2 CSAILTSGRAEQYF TGCAGTGCTATACTGACTAGCGGGAGGGCCGAGCAGTACTTC
TRBJ2-7 TRBV28 - - CASSAPPGQEQYF TGTGCCAGCAGTGCACCCCCAGGACAGGAGCAGTACTTC
TRBJ1-3 TRBV25-1 many - CASSAAAGNTIYF TGTGCCAGCAGTGCGGCAGCTGGAAACACCATATATTTT
TRBJ1-1 TRBV30 many - CAWRLRGSTEAFF TGTGCCTGGAGGCTAAGGGGAAGCACTGAAGCTTTCTTT
TRBJ2-6 TRBV18 few - CASSLRGQVSGANVLTF TGTGCCAGCTCACTCAGGGGCCAGGTCTCTGGGGCCAACGTCCTGACTTTC